The present TCR beta chain was sequenced within a study of lung T cells in sarcoidosis with Löfgren's syndrome. TCRdb reprocessed the reads via MiXCR and lists one record per CDR3 protein. The repertoire holds tens of thousands of distinct CDR3 sequences, with 20% to 25% as singletons. Germline V gene data show CDR1 as SNHLY and CDR2 as FYNNEI. V dropped 6 bases and J dropped 7 bases, with 15 bases sitting between them. This CDR3 has 14 residues. The genes are TRBV2 and TRBJ1-4; maybe TRBD1 (5 bases). Sequencing was performed on CD4+ T cells from PBMCs. The source of this sequence is a human donor with sarcoidosis (Löfgren's syndrome or another form), or a control subject (not recorded which). CDR3 in amino acids: CASSPSLGGEKLFF. CDR3 bases: TGTGCCAGCAGCCCTTCTCTTGGGGGTGAAAAACTGTTTTTT. Filled out from reference TRBV2 and TRBJ1-4, the complete variable domain reads EPEVTQTPSHQVTQMGQEVILRCVPISNHLYFYWYRQILGQKVEFLVSFYNNEISEKSEIFDDQFSVERPDGSNFTLKIRSTKLEDSAMYFCASSPSLGGEKLFFGSGTQLSVL.